Listed here is a single T cell receptor (beta chain). Antigen unknown. This record comes from a study of shared clonotypes between healthy human individuals. The study, taken as a whole, reports: The sole specimen, blood, was sampled, and tissue repertoires likely differ. Clonotype sharing among donors likely depends on sequencing depth.

Data came from immunoSEQ multiplex PCR; TCRdb stores just in-frame clones and leaves some out. This sample has under 600,000 clones, with about 75% found just once. Only Caucasian adults living in Nashville, Tennessee made up the donor group. Trimming cost V 3 bases and J 1 base, with 13 bases left between them. CDR3 length: 15 amino acids. In germline, CDR1 is GTSNPN, CDR2 SVGIG (reference sequence). V usage is TRBV30 and J usage is TRBJ1-5; TRBD1 might be the D (5 bases). The sample taken for sequencing was PBMCs. The source is a woman in her thirties or forties in good health. Some clones in this sample may be carry-over from other donors' samples. CDR3 coding DNA: TGTGCCTGGAGGTCAGGGTTGAGGAGCAATCAGCCCCAGCATTTT. Its translation: CAWRSGLRSNQPQHF.